This TCR beta chain was captured by sequencing in a study of CD8 T cells in ankylosing spondylitis. The study, taken as a whole, reports: Prior work had noted some motif variants in reactive arthritis blood and synovial fluid. Within ankylosing spondylitis blood, a TCR beta motif made up of roughly eight highly homologous variants appeared to be characteristic.

It was by quantitative 5'-RACE with molecular barcodes that TCR beta libraries were made. TCRdb used MiXCR to reprocess the 5' RACE reads, holding one entry per CDR3 protein. The sample records fewer than 400,000 distinct CDR3 sequences, around 22% being singletons. Worth noting for this clonotype: Its target is not known.

The CDR3 contains 14 residues. The germline V and J ends were trimmed by 7 bases and 5 bases, with 17 bases remaining between them. CDR1 MNHEY and CDR2 SVGAGI come from the germline V gene. The sequence was obtained from a male donor with ankylosing spondylitis. Sequences were obtained from blood, either unsorted or a sorted T cell fraction (not recorded which). The J gene is TRBJ2-5, the V gene TRBV6-5; D is unresolved. The CDR3 protein is CASIKKAFGETQYF. The CDR3 DNA follows: TGTGCCAGCATTAAGAAGGCTTTTGGGGAGACCCAGTACTTC.